The 32 T cell receptor beta chains in this list originate from one sample, sequenced in a study of graft-versus-host responses after intestinal transplantation. Sequenced by immunoSEQ multiplex PCR; TCRdb stores in-frame clones only, minus some. The table shows 85,000 to 100,000 clones, with more than 70% occurring only once. Sequencing was performed on PBMCs, taken 255 days after intestinal transplant. Receptors originate from a human patient who received an intestinal transplant, so some T cells may come from the graft donor.

The rearrangement joins TRBV6-1 to TRBJ1-4, with 8 bases matching TRBD1. CDR1 and CDR2 from the germline V gene are MNHNS and SASEGT. V lost 6 bases, J lost 7 bases, and 7 bases stayed unmatched. The CDR3 contains 14 residues. CDR3 nucleotide sequence: TGTGCCAGCAGGACCGGGACAGGAGCTGAAAAACTGTTTTTT. The encoded protein is CASRTGTGAEKLFF.

This sequence joins TRBV6-5 and TRBJ2-7; D is possibly TRBD1 (6 bases). Trimming removed 5 bases at V and 2 bases at J, with 13 bases between. Per the germline V gene, CDR1 is MNHEY and CDR2 is SVGAGI. CDR3 length: 14 residues. CDR3: CASSDIRDTYEQYV. DNA of the CDR3: TGTGCCAGCAGTGACATCCGGGACACCTACGAGCAGTACGTC.

The chain couples TRBV5-1 to TRBJ2-5; D gene uncertain. Germline values: CDR1 SGHRS, CDR2 YFSETQ. The CDR3 has 14 amino acids. V lost 4 bases and J 2 bases, leaving 12 bases between the germline ends. As DNA, the CDR3 is TGCGCCAGCAGCCCGTCTGGGCGACAAGAGACCCAGTACTTC. Its protein product is CASSPSGRQETQYF.

The V call is TRBV5-1, the J call TRBJ2-2; 7 bases map to TRBD1. The ends lost 3 bases at V and 5 bases at J; junction bases unmatched: 7. Germline assignment: CDR1 SGHRS and CDR2 YFSETQ. This CDR3 has 15 amino acids. The CDR3 sequence: CASSSGTASTGELFF. The CDR3 nucleotides read TGCGCCAGCAGCTCGGGGACAGCTAGTACCGGGGAGCTGTTTTTT.

The V and J genes are TRBV11-2 and TRBJ2-7; unclear D gene. CDR3 size: 18 residues. Between the trimmed V and J ends, which lost 0 bases and 0 bases, there was a span of 18 bases. From germline, CDR1 is SGHAT and CDR2 FQNNGV. As DNA, the CDR3 is TGTGCCAGCAGCTTAGATAGGCCTAGAGGCGGTACCTCCTACGAGCAGTACTTC. It encodes CASSLDRPRGGTSYEQYF. The full variable domain, completed using reference TRBV11-2 and TRBJ2-7, is EAGVAQSPRYKIIEKRQSVAFWCNPISGHATLYWYQQILGQGPKLLIQFQNNGVVDDSQLPKDRFSAERLKGVDSTLKIQPAKLEDSAVYLCASSLDRPRGGTSYEQYFGPGTRLTVT.

Only one count was recorded for this clone. The chain employs TRBV5-1 and TRBJ1-2; D is unclear. Germline-derived CDR1 and CDR2 are SGHRS and YFSETQ. CDR3 length: 15 amino acids. V was pared by 1 base and J by 5 bases, with 15 bases between. In DNA, the CDR3 is TGCGCCAGCAGCTTGTACAACCGGGGATTGTATGGCTACACCTTC. Its protein product is CASSLYNRGLYGYTF.

This clone was seen only once. V usage is TRBV28 and J usage is TRBJ1-4; D unclear. The CDR3 runs to 13 residues. V lost 3 bases to trimming and J lost 4 bases, with 6 bases between them. Germline V gene sequence: CDR1 MDHEN, CDR2 SYDVKM. Here the CDR3 reads CASSFTFNEKLFF. CDR3 nucleotides: TGTGCCAGCAGTTTTACCTTTAATGAAAAACTGTTTTTT. The variable domain in full, completed from reference TRBV28 and TRBJ1-4, reads DVKVTQSSRYLVKRTGEKVFLECVQDMDHENMFWYRQDPGLGLRLIYFSYDVKMKEKGDIPEGYSVSREKKERFSLILESASTNQTSMYLCASSFTFNEKLFFGSGTQLSVL.

The chain employs TRBV29-1 and TRBJ2-7; 7 bases align to TRBD1. The CDR3 is 14 residues long. Trimming took 3 bases from V and 6 from J; bases not matched to a gene: 11. The V gene's germline CDR1 is SQVTM and CDR2 ANQGSEA. Here the CDR3 DNA reads TGCAGCGTTGATGATGACAGGGCGGTCGGCGAGCAGTACTTC. It specifies CSVDDDRAVGEQYF.

The chain joins TRBV5-4 to TRBJ2-1; D gene uncertain. V was clipped by 3 bases and J by 8 bases, with 9 bases between them. The CDR3 has 12 amino acids. Germline CDR1 and CDR2: SGHNT and YYREEE (reference sequence). The CDR3 DNA is TGTGCCAGCAGCTCGCTTGGCGATGAGCAGTTCTTC. Translated, it gives CASSSLGDEQFF.

This clone was detected only a few times. This rearrangement joins TRBV14 to TRBJ1-3; D remains unclear. Trimming took 0 bases from V and 2 from J, leaving 5 bases between them. Germline CDR1 SGHDN, CDR2 FVKESK. The CDR3 consists of 14 residues. The CDR3 protein is CASSQDLTGNTIYF. The DNA for the CDR3 is TGTGCCAGCAGCCAAGATCTAACTGGAAACACCATATATTTT.

This chain uses TRBV19 with TRBJ2-1, with D possibly being TRBD1 or TRBD2 (6 bases each). Trimming removed 1 base from V and 2 bases from J, with 9 bases in between. Germline CDR1 LNHDA, CDR2 SQIVND (reference sequence). This CDR3 region has 15 residues. The CDR3, as DNA: TGTGCCAGTAGTATAGTTAGGGGGGCCTACAATGAGCAGTTCTTC. Its translation: CASSIVRGAYNEQFF. The full variable domain, in which reference TRBV19 and TRBJ2-1 provide the parts outside the CDR3, is DGGITQSPKYLFRKEGQNVTLSCEQNLNHDAMYWYRQDPGQGLRLIYYSQIVNDFQKGDIAEGYSVSREKKESFPLTVTSAQKNPTAFYLCASSIVRGAYNEQFFGPGTRLTVL.

The chain has TRBV4-1 and TRBJ2-5; 8 nucleotides match TRBD1. Near its end, the DNA agrees better with TRBJ2-7, so the J call may be wrong. The CDR3 spans 15 residues. CDR1 MGHRA and CDR2 YSYEKL come from the germline V gene. CDR3 DNA: TGCGCCAGCAGCCAAGGAACAGGGGGGCCCTACGAGCAGTACTTC. The encoded protein is CASSQGTGGPYEQYF.

The chain links TRBV5-1 to TRBJ2-1; 7 nucleotides line up with TRBD2. CDR3 length equals 13 residues. The germline CDR1 and CDR2 sequences are SGHRS and YFSETQ. With 0 bases clipped from V and 7 bases from J, the junction kept 1 base outside the gene matches. The CDR3 coding sequence is TGCGCCAGCAGCTTGGTAGCGGGTAATGAGCAGTTCTTC. Translation gives CASSLVAGNEQFF. Using reference TRBV5-1 and TRBJ2-1 for the parts outside the CDR3, the full variable domain is KAGVTQTPRYLIKTRGQQVTLSCSPISGHRSVSWYQQTPGQGLQFLFEYFSETQRNKGNFPGRFSGRQFSNSRSEMNVSTLELGDSALYLCASSLVAGNEQFFGPGTRLTVL.

The J gene is TRBJ1-1, the V gene TRBV7-9; TRBD1 agrees at 7 bases. The germline CDR1 and CDR2 sequences are SEHNR and FQNEAQ (reference sequence). The CDR3 runs to 16 residues. The junction had 5 bases not matched to a gene; V was cut back by 0 bases and J by 1 base. This CDR3 is CASSLATRTGNTEAFF. CDR3 nucleotides: TGTGCCAGCAGCTTAGCGACAAGGACAGGGAACACTGAAGCTTTCTTT.

The V call is TRBV29-1, the J call TRBJ1-5; TRBD1 aligns across 8 bases. This CDR3 contains 13 residues. CDR1 is SQVTM and CDR2 is ANQGSEA in the germline V gene. V lost 3 bases and J lost 11; bases outside the gene matches: 9. The CDR3 reads CSVETGALGAQHF. The CDR3 nucleotides read TGCAGCGTTGAGACAGGGGCCCTTGGGGCCCAGCATTTT. Looking up the rest from reference TRBV29-1 and TRBJ1-5 gives the full variable domain: SAVISQKPSRDICQRGTSLTIQCQVDSQVTMMFWYRQQPGQSLTLIATANQGSEATYESGFVIDKFPISRPNLTFSTLTVSNMSPEDSSIYLCSVETGALGAQHFGDGTRLSIL.

The V gene is TRBV4-2, the J gene TRBJ2-7; 8 bases match TRBD2. The CDR3 is 15 residues long. The J segment lost 6 bases and the V segment lost 0 bases, leaving 7 bases of the junction unmatched. Germline V lookup: CDR1 LGHNA, CDR2 YNFKEQ. In DNA, the CDR3 is TGTGCCAGCAGCCAAGAGCACAGCGGGGGAGGCGAGCAGTACTTC. This encodes CASSQEHSGGGEQYF.

The V and J genes are TRBV6-1 and TRBJ2-4; no clear D gene. Trimming left V 5 bases short and J 5 bases short, with 13 bases between. This CDR3 has 14 amino acids. Germline V gene data show CDR1 as MNHNS and CDR2 as SASEGT. The CDR3 sequence is CASSNGVLENIQYF. The CDR3, as DNA: TGTGCCAGCAGTAACGGCGTCCTCGAAAACATTCAGTACTTC.

The V call is TRBV5-5, the J call TRBJ1-1; D may be TRBD1 (5 bases). The V end lost 2 bases, the J end lost 0 bases, and 8 bases lay between the germline ends. The germline CDR1 and CDR2 sequences are SGHKS and YYEKEE (reference sequence). The CDR3 runs to 14 residues. CDR3 sequence reads: CASSFGAMNTEAFF. The CDR3 DNA sequence: TGTGCCAGCAGCTTTGGGGCTATGAACACTGAAGCTTTCTTT.

This chain links TRBV9 with TRBJ2-3; unclear D gene. This CDR3 spans 15 amino acids. Per germline, CDR1 SGDLS and CDR2 YYNGEE. V was trimmed by 3 bases and J by 1 base, leaving 12 bases between them. CDR3 sequence (DNA): TGTGCCAGCAGCGCAAAGGGTTTAGGCACAGATACGCAGTATTTT. It encodes CASSAKGLGTDTQYF. Combining the CDR3 with reference TRBV9 and TRBJ2-3 gives the whole variable domain DSGVTQTPKHLITATGQRVTLRCSPRSGDLSVYWYQQSLDQGLQFLIQYYNGEERAKGNILERFSAQQFPDLHSELNLSSLELGDSALYFCASSAKGLGTDTQYFGPGTRLTVL.

This chain connects TRBV7-9 to TRBJ2-2; 13 nucleotides agree with TRBD2. The CDR3 contains 16 residues. Germline values: CDR1 SEHNR, CDR2 FQNEAQ (reference sequence). The trim removed 5 bases at V and 6 bases at J, leaving 6 bases unmatched. The CDR3 DNA reads as TGTGCCAGCAGCCCAAGAGGACTAGCGGGGGCCGGGGAGCTGTTTTTT. It yields the protein CASSPRGLAGAGELFF.

The chain is built from TRBV28 and TRBJ2-2, with 11 bases fitting TRBD2. Germline V gives CDR1 MDHEN, CDR2 SYDVKM. CDR3 length: 18 residues. The junction had 11 bases not matched to a gene; V was cut back by 3 bases and J by 5 bases. This CDR3 reads CASSFFTSGSSGTGELFF. For the CDR3, the DNA is TGTGCCAGCAGTTTTTTCACTAGCGGGAGTTCGGGGACCGGGGAGCTGTTTTTT. The full variable domain, in which reference TRBV28 and TRBJ2-2 provide the parts outside the CDR3, is DVKVTQSSRYLVKRTGEKVFLECVQDMDHENMFWYRQDPGLGLRLIYFSYDVKMKEKGDIPEGYSVSREKKERFSLILESASTNQTSMYLCASSFFTSGSSGTGELFFGEGSRLTVL.

The rearrangement uses TRBV10-3 and TRBJ2-7; 10 bases match TRBD2. The germline CDR1 and CDR2 sequences are ENHRY and SYGVKD. CDR3 length equals 16 residues. V lost 6 bases and J lost 2; bases outside the gene matches: 10. CDR3 nucleotides: TGTGCCATCAGCGATCTAGCGGGGGACGGTCCCTACGAGCAGTACGTC. Translated: CAISDLAGDGPYEQYV.

V usage is TRBV5-4 and J usage is TRBJ1-5, with D unclear. This CDR3 has 12 amino acids. V was shortened by 4 bases and J by 6 bases, with 8 bases between the two germline ends. Germline CDR1 is SGHNT and CDR2 is YYREEE (reference sequence). CDR3: CASSRRGQPQHF. CDR3 DNA: TGTGCCAGCAGCAGGAGAGGTCAGCCCCAGCATTTT.

This clone has only a few counts. This chain joins TRBV5-1 and TRBJ1-4; 8 bases are a match to TRBD1. The junction had 6 bases not matched to a gene; V was cut back by 3 bases and J by 8 bases. This CDR3 region has 14 residues. Germline loops: CDR1 SGHRS, CDR2 YFSETQ. CDR3 region: CASSSGQGREKLFF. The CDR3 nucleotides are TGCGCCAGCAGCTCCGGACAGGGAAGGGAAAAACTGTTTTTT.

The chain employs TRBV7-3 and TRBJ2-1, with D possibly being TRBD1 (6 bases). Trimming took 1 base from V and 3 from J, leaving 19 bases between them. CDR1 and CDR2 (germline): SGHTA, FQGTGA. CDR3 length: 18 amino acids. The CDR3, as DNA: TGTGCCAGCAGCTTAAATGGGGCAGGGGCGACGGGCTACAATGAGCAGTTCTTC. Translation gives CASSLNGAGATGYNEQFF.

The V and J genes are TRBV7-8 and TRBJ1-5; no reliable D call. The germline V gene has CDR1 SGHVS and CDR2 FQNEAQ. V lost 5 bases and J lost 0, with 8 bases in between. The CDR3 loop spans 14 amino acids. The CDR3 DNA sequence: TGTGCCAGCAGCGAAACAGCTAGCAATCAGCCCCAGCATTTT. Translated, it gives CASSETASNQPQHF.

The V gene is TRBV5-1, the J gene TRBJ2-7; TRBD1 might be the D (5 bases). Germline V gives CDR1 SGHRS, CDR2 YFSETQ. CDR3 size: 12 residues. V lost 1 base and J 7 bases, leaving 9 bases between the germline ends. CDR3 nucleotides: TGCGCCAGCAGCTTGCTAGGGGATGAGCAGTACGTC. Its translation: CASSLLGDEQYV.

This chain uses TRBV14 with TRBJ1-2, with no clear D. V was pared by 1 base and J by 2 bases, with 14 bases between. The CDR3 has 16 residues. Germline CDR1 SGHDN, CDR2 FVKESK. CDR3 nucleotide sequence: TGTGCCAGCAGCCAAGGTACCCCCCGGGGAAACTATGGCTACACCTTC. Translated, it gives CASSQGTPRGNYGYTF.

This clone has a single count. The chain uses TRBV30 and TRBJ1-6; no reliable D call. The CDR3 is 14 amino acids. Between the trimmed V and J ends, which lost 0 bases and 6 bases, there was a span of 9 bases. The germline CDR1 and CDR2 sequences are GTSNPN and SVGIG (reference sequence). Here the CDR3 reads CAWSVQTPNSPLHF. For the CDR3, the DNA is TGTGCCTGGAGTGTACAGACTCCTAATTCACCCCTCCACTTT. The variable domain in full, completed from reference TRBV30 and TRBJ1-6, reads SQTIHQWPATLVQPVGSPLSLECTVEGTSNPNLYWYRQAAGRGLQLLFYSVGIGQISSEVPQNLSASRPQDRQFILSSKKLLLSDSGFYLCAWSVQTPNSPLHFGNGTRLTVT.

The chain recombines TRBV23-1 with TRBJ1-5, with 7 bases matching TRBD1. TRBV23-1 is given ORF status, its function remaining uncertain. CDR3 length equals 18 residues. V shed 0 bases, J shed 1 base, and the junction held 9 bases outside the gene matches. The CDR3 nucleotides read TGCGCCAGCAGTCAATCTCCGTCCGGGACAGCGAGCAATCAGCCCCAGCATTTT. It yields the protein CASSQSPSGTASNQPQHF.

V and J are TRBV6-6 and TRBJ1-6, with D perhaps matching TRBD1 (5 bases). Trimming removed 6 bases at V and 16 bases at J, with 16 bases between. The CDR3 runs to 12 residues. In germline, CDR1 is MNHNY, CDR2 SVGAGI (reference sequence). The CDR3 region is CASSPTGSDLHF. DNA of the CDR3: TGTGCCAGCAGCCCCACAGGATCTGATCTCCACTTT.

The V call is TRBV30, the J call TRBJ2-1, with D tentatively TRBD1 (5 bases). This CDR3 comprises 16 residues. V was clipped by 5 bases and J by 6 bases, with 23 bases between them. CDR1 GTSNPN and CDR2 SVGIG come from the germline V gene (reference sequence). CDR3 in amino acids: CAWSLRVTVGANEQFF. The DNA of the CDR3 is TGTGCCTGGTCGCTCAGGGTCACGGTTGGGGCCAATGAGCAGTTCTTC.